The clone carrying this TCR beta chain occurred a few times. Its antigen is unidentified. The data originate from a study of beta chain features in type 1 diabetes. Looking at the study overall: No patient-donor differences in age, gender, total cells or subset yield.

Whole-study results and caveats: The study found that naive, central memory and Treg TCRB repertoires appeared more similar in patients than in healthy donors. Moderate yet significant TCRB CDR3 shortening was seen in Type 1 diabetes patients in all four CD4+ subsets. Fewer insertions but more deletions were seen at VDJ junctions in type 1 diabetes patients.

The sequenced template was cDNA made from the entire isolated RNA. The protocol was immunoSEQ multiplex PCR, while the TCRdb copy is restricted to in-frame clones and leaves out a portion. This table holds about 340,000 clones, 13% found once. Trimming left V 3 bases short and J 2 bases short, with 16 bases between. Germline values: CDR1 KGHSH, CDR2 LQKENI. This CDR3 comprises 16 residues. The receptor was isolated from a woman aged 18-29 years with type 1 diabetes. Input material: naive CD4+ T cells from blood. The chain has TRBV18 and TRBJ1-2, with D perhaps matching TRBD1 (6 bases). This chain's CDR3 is CASSPLVRGSNYGYTF. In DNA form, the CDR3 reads TGTGCCAGCTCACCCCTGGTGAGGGGGTCAAACTATGGCTACACCTTC.